This T cell receptor beta chain was recovered during a study of OX40 agonist ivuxolimab in advanced cancers. Study-level results: Expansion of clones was among the lowest in partial responders at 0.1-3.0 mg/kg.

The count of this clone is one. Its antigen is not identified. The V gene's germline CDR1 is LGHNA and CDR2 YSLEER. The CDR3 extends over 17 amino acids. J was trimmed by 4 bases and V by 1 base; bases with no gene match: 7. Sequencing was performed with immunoSEQ multiplex PCR; in TCRdb, only in-frame clones are kept and a portion is missing. The sample consists of fewer than 75,000 clones, roughly 89% of them appearing once. The rearrangement joins TRBV4-3 to TRBJ2-3, with 11 positions matching TRBD1. This TCR derives from an adult with an advanced solid tumor such as melanoma, head and neck, liver or kidney cancer. Sequencing was performed on CD4+ or CD8+ T cells sorted from blood, taken in a trial of the OX40 agonist ivuxolimab. The CDR3 loop is CASSQGRDRGGSDTQYF. The DNA of the CDR3 is TGCGCCAGCAGCCAAGGAAGGGACAGGGGGGGATCAGATACGCAGTATTTT.